This record concerns one TCR beta chain sequence. The antigen is not known. This CDR3 contains 13 residues. Germline V gene sequence: CDR1 SGHTA, CDR2 FQGTGA. V was shortened by 2 bases and J by 6 bases, with 11 bases between the two germline ends. Every immunoSEQ plate was one replicate of a subset's evenly spread DNA. This table comes from immunoSEQ multiplex PCR, and its TCRdb copy is limited to in-frame clones, with some not included. Of about 2.3 million clones in the sample, roughly 93% are singletons; the top ten hold 0.39%. This entry belongs to a study of shared clonotypes between healthy human individuals. General study findings and limits: Having only a few donors restricted how much genetic and exposure-history diversity was captured. Although depth was large, rarefaction showed that sequencing of the sorted subsets was incomplete.

All donors were healthy HIV-negative adults lacking recent acute infections or vaccinations. The source of this sequence is a man aged 18 to 30 in good health. Some clones in this sample may be carry-over from other donors' samples. The chain uses TRBV7-3 and TRBJ2-7; tentative D call: TRBD2 (5 bases). The sequencing sample was made of naive CD4+ T cells from PBMCs. This sample's subset: CD45RA+ positively selected. The CDR3 DNA sequence: TGTGCCAGCAGCTTAGGTCTAGCTTTCGAGCAGTACTTC. Translated, it gives CASSLGLAFEQYF. Using reference TRBV7-3 and TRBJ2-7 for the parts outside the CDR3, the full variable domain is GAGVSQTPSNKVTEKGKYVELRCDPISGHTALYWYRQSLGQGPEFLIYFQGTGAADDSGLPNDRFFAVRPEGSVSTLKIQRTERGDSAVYLCASSLGLAFEQYFGPGTRLTVT.